This T cell receptor (beta chain) derives from a study of shared clonotypes between healthy human individuals. About the study: Those who served as donors were two women and a few men between the ages of 18 and 49. The plates for each donor numbered three CD4 naive, three CD4 memory, two CD8 naive and one CD8 memory.

Study-wide points: When compared with the clonotypes that were shared by all four sorted-subset donors, the non-shared clonotypes turned out to have lower generation probabilities.

Authors' methods: ImmunoSEQ output lacked quality scores and full-length reads, limiting matched filtering. Libraries were prepared by immunoSEQ multiplex PCR; TCRdb keeps only in-frame clonotypes and omits some of them. The V and J calls and the clone size are those of that table, but D and trimming were determined from the DNA. The table lists 2.3 million or so clones, over 90% of them singletons, with 0.39% in the top ten. Turning to this clone: Its target is unknown.

The CDR3 has 14 amino acids. Germline V CDR1 and CDR2: SGHRS, YFSETQ. Trimming pared 0 bases from V and 9 bases from J, leaving 10 bases between. The sample taken for sequencing was naive CD4+ T cells from PBMCs. The subset: CD45RA+ positively selected. V is TRBV5-1 and J is TRBJ1-6, with D unresolved. This TCR derives from a man aged 18 to 30 in good health. Some clones in this sample may be carry-over from other donors' samples. In nucleotides, the CDR3 is TGCGCCAGCAGCTTGGATGGGTTCTCTTCACCCCTCCACTTT. Translated: CASSLDGFSSPLHF.